This T cell receptor beta chain was recorded in a study of Graves' ophthalmopathy and Graves' hyperthyroidism. Between the trimmed V and J ends, which lost 2 bases and 5 bases, there was a span of 9 bases. CDR3 length: 13 residues. Per the germline V gene, CDR1 is MNHEY and CDR2 is SVGAGI. Investigators amplified TCR beta CDR3 regions from RNA transcripts. HTBI-primed first-round RT-PCR preceded second-round multiplex PCR. Using its own MiXCR run on the multiplex PCR reads, TCRdb lists one record per CDR3 protein. The data contain some 170,000 distinct CDR3 sequences, 35% to 50% of them singletons. The V gene is TRBV6-5, the J gene TRBJ1-2; D remains unclear. The specimen sequenced was peripheral blood. This sequence originates from a man between 25 and 39 years old with Graves' ophthalmopathy. The CDR3 DNA is TGTGCCAGCAGTTACCAACTAGGGTATGGCTACACCTTC. Translating it yields CASSYQLGYGYTF.